In its sample, the clone carrying this T cell receptor beta chain was seen a few times. Its antigen is undetermined. Germline V gene sequence: CDR1 LGHNA, CDR2 YNFKEQ. Trimming at V came to 2 bases and at J to 1 base, leaving 7 bases not matched to a gene. The CDR3 has 17 amino acids. This specimen comes from a study of response to subunit inactivated influenza vaccine. The study's findings and limits: Only a handful of new T cells, the authors suggested, are recruited with each seasonal influenza vaccination.

TCRdb itself ran the RT-PCR reads through MiXCR, one entry per CDR3 protein. The profile shows roughly 160,000 distinct CDR3 sequences, roughly 10% of them singletons. The source was CD8+ T cells sorted from PBMCs, collected roughly 24 months after vaccination. The TCR comes from a man aged 50-75 years who received an inactivated influenza vaccine. This chain uses TRBV4-2 with TRBJ2-5; 10 nucleotides agree with TRBD2. Written as DNA, the CDR3 is TGTGCCAGCAGCCAAAATTGGCTAGCGGGGGCCCAAGAGACCCAGTACTTC. It encodes CASSQNWLAGAQETQYF.